This T cell receptor (beta chain) was captured in a study of siplizumab effects on memory and regulatory T cells. General study points: Researchers did not confirm the suppressive function of proliferating Tregs from siplizumab cultures.

Sequencing used immunoSEQ multiplex PCR; TCRdb keeps in-frame clones, though not all of them. The sample shows some 75,000 clones, roughly 93% of them seen only once. As to this clone: The target antigen is unknown.

This clonotype was obtained from a human donor in good health. The sample consisted of CD8+ T cells sorted from blood.

The CDR3 DNA is TGTGCCAGCAGCCAACTCCAGGGTGGTGAGCAGTTCTTC. Translation: CASSQLQGGEQFF. The chain has TRBV4-2 and TRBJ2-1; tentatively, D is TRBD1 (5 bases). The CDR3 totals 13 residues. Trimming stripped 2 bases from V and 9 bases from J, with 11 bases between. In germline, CDR1 is LGHNA, CDR2 YNFKEQ.